These 28 T cell receptor beta chains came from one sample sequenced in a study of beta chain features in type 1 diabetes. Study-wide points: In every one of the four CD4+ subsets, TCRB CDR3s were moderately but significantly shorter in Type 1 diabetes patients.

All of the isolated RNA was reverse transcribed, so expressed TCRB transcripts were sequenced. Assay used: immunoSEQ multiplex PCR; TCRdb lists only in-frame clones, some missing. Of around 26,000 clones in the sample, around 68% were seen once. Antigens of these TCRs are unknown. Sequenced material: stem cell memory CD4+ T cells from blood. All receptors derive from a woman aged 40 to 50 with type 1 diabetes.

The V call is TRBV6-5, the J call TRBJ2-7; D is undetermined. Trimming left V 0 bases short and J 0 bases short, with 6 bases between. The germline V gene encodes CDR1 MNHEY and CDR2 SVGAGI. There are 14 residues in the CDR3. CDR3 loop: CASSYSSSSYEQYF. CDR3 DNA: TGTGCCAGCAGTTACTCGTCGTCCTCCTACGAGCAGTACTTC.

This clone was counted between two and nine times. The chain links TRBV6-6 to TRBJ2-1; 9 bases are a match to TRBD2. The CDR3 is made up of 15 amino acids. Trimming took 4 bases from V and 7 from J; bases not matched to a gene: 8. CDR1 is MNHNY, CDR2 SVGAGI, per germline (reference sequence). The CDR3 reads CASSSFAGGQNEQFF. The CDR3 bases are TGTGCCAGCAGTTCCTTCGCGGGGGGGCAAAATGAGCAGTTCTTC.

The chain carries TRBV30 and TRBJ1-1, with a tentative D call TRBD1 (5 bases). Germline V lookup: CDR1 GTSNPN, CDR2 SVGIG (reference sequence). The CDR3 runs 12 residues. Trimming took off 2 bases at V and 6 bases at J, with 10 bases between the two ends. The CDR3 here is CAWSSQGSEAFF. CDR3 bases: TGTGCCTGGAGTTCCCAGGGTTCTGAAGCTTTCTTT.

This clone was seen only once. This chain connects TRBV28 to TRBJ1-2, with 7 bases aligning to TRBD1. The CDR3 has 12 residues. CDR1 and CDR2 (germline): MDHEN, SYDVKM. With 5 bases clipped from V and 5 bases from J, the junction kept 2 bases outside the gene matches. CDR3 nucleotides: TGTGCCAGCAGTCTGGGACAGTATGGCTACACCTTC. Its protein product is CASSLGQYGYTF.

The rearrangement links TRBV29-1 to TRBJ2-7; 11 nucleotides line up with TRBD1. Trimming took 8 bases from V and 3 from J; bases not matched to a gene: 15. The CDR3 totals 16 residues. Per germline, CDR1 SQVTM and CDR2 ANQGSEA. The CDR3 sequence: CSTPDRGLITGYEQYF. The DNA of the CDR3 is TGCAGCACCCCGGACAGGGGGCTGATTACCGGCTACGAGCAGTACTTC.

The chain employs TRBV4-2 and TRBJ2-7, with a possible D match to TRBD2 (7 bases). Trimming left V 0 bases short and J 6 bases short, with 18 bases between. The V gene's germline CDR1 is LGHNA and CDR2 YNFKEQ. CDR3 length equals 16 residues. CDR3 sequence reads: CASSQEIGRGASEQYF. CDR3 DNA sequence: TGTGCCAGCAGCCAAGAAATAGGGAGGGGGGCTAGCGAGCAGTACTTC.

This clone was recorded a few times. The chain combines TRBV7-3 with TRBJ1-2; 11 bases match TRBD1. Germline V gives CDR1 SGHTA, CDR2 FQGTGA. Trimming cost V 5 bases and J 7 bases; bases outside gene matches: 9. This CDR3 comprises 15 residues. Here the CDR3 DNA reads TGTGCCAGCAGCCCAACCTCCGGGACAGGGGGTGGCTACACCTTC. This translates into CASSPTSGTGGGYTF. Looking up the rest from reference TRBV7-3 and TRBJ1-2 gives the full variable domain: GAGVSQTPSNKVTEKGKYVELRCDPISGHTALYWYRQSLGQGPEFLIYFQGTGAADDSGLPNDRFFAVRPEGSVSTLKIQRTERGDSAVYLCASSPTSGTGGGYTFGSGTRLTVV.

V usage is TRBV27 and J usage is TRBJ1-2, with D possibly being TRBD1 (5 bases). Germline V gene sequence: CDR1 MNHEY, CDR2 SMNVEV (reference sequence). The CDR3 is 14 residues long. The ends were cut back, 3 bases at V and 0 bases at J, with 8 bases in the middle. The DNA of the CDR3 is TGTGCCAGCAGTTTTACAGGCTCTAACTATGGCTACACCTTC. It yields the protein CASSFTGSNYGYTF.

This clone was detected a few times. The chain couples TRBV9 to TRBJ2-1; possible D gene TRBD1, 5 bases. Between the trimmed V and J ends, which lost 3 bases and 5 bases, there was a span of 15 bases. The CDR3 length is 15 residues. Per germline, CDR1 SGDLS and CDR2 YYNGEE. The CDR3, as DNA: TGTGCCAGCAGCGGCAGGGTTTCCGCGAACAATGAGCAGTTCTTC. Amino acid sequence: CASSGRVSANNEQFF.

Here the CDR3 DNA reads TGTGCCAGCAGCTTAGCTGGCAGGGTAGAGCAGTACTTC. Encoded protein: CASSLAGRVEQYF. The chain carries TRBV7-2 and TRBJ2-7, with a possible D match to TRBD1 (5 bases). Per germline, CDR1 SGHTA and CDR2 FQGNSA. The CDR3 has 13 residues. The ends were cut back, 0 bases at V and 7 bases at J, with 10 bases in the middle. Full variable domain (remainder filled in from reference TRBV7-2 and TRBJ2-7): GAGVSQSPSNKVTEKGKDVELRCDPISGHTALYWYRQSLGQGLEFLIYFQGNSAPDKSGLPSDRFSAERTGGSVSTLTIQRTQQEDSAVYLCASSLAGRVEQYFGPGTRLTVT.

J is TRBJ1-4 and V is TRBV7-9; D might be TRBD1 (5 bases). The V gene lost 6 bases and the J gene lost 7 bases, with 9 bases spanning the gap. CDR3 size: 12 residues. Germline assignment: CDR1 SEHNR and CDR2 FQNEAQ (reference sequence). The CDR3 here is CASRMGGEKLFF. The CDR3 DNA reads TGTGCCAGCAGGATGGGGGGTGAAAAACTGTTTTTT.

The rearrangement links TRBV2 to TRBJ2-3, with 10 bases lining up with TRBD2. V lost 2 bases and J lost 5; bases outside the gene matches: 7. Germline CDR1 and CDR2: SNHLY and FYNNEI. The CDR3 runs 16 residues. CDR3 DNA: TGTGCCAGCAGTGAATATCAGGGACTAGCGTTAGATACGCAGTATTTT. Its protein is CASSEYQGLALDTQYF.

The chain recombines TRBV6-1 with TRBJ2-3, with 7 bases fitting TRBD2. J gave up 7 bases and V 0 bases, and 7 bases lay outside the gene matches. CDR3 length: 15 amino acids. Germline V gene sequence: CDR1 MNHNS, CDR2 SASEGT. The CDR3 spells CASSEASSGLYTQYF. The DNA for the CDR3 is TGTGCCAGCAGTGAAGCGTCTAGCGGTCTTTATACGCAGTATTTT.

This sequence joins TRBV7-9 and TRBJ1-1; D possibly corresponds to TRBD1 (6 bases). CDR1 and CDR2 (germline): SEHNR, FQNEAQ (reference sequence). V dropped 1 base and J dropped 3 bases, with 9 bases sitting between them. The CDR3 length is 14 residues. In DNA form, the CDR3 reads TGTGCCAGCAGCTTAGTCAGGGGTGACACTGAAGCTTTCTTT. It codes for CASSLVRGDTEAFF. The full variable domain, completed using reference TRBV7-9 and TRBJ1-1, is DTGVSQNPRHKITKRGQNVTFRCDPISEHNRLYWYRQTLGQGPEFLTYFQNEAQLEKSRLLSDRFSAERPKGSFSTLEIQRTEQGDSAMYLCASSLVRGDTEAFFGQGTRLTVV.

A few counts support this clone. The chain carries TRBV5-1 and TRBJ2-1; 8 bases agree with TRBD2. V lost 0 bases, J lost 0 bases, and 2 bases stayed unmatched. Germline values: CDR1 SGHRS, CDR2 YFSETQ. The CDR3 is 16 amino acids. The DNA of the CDR3 is TGCGCCAGCAGCTTGGCCAGCGGGAGCTCCTACAATGAGCAGTTCTTC. It is translated as CASSLASGSSYNEQFF.

This sequence joins TRBV18 and TRBJ1-2; the match to TRBD1 covers 10 bases. This CDR3 comprises 15 residues. Germline V gene sequence: CDR1 KGHSH, CDR2 LQKENI. Unmatched junction bases numbered 2, after V lost 2 bases and J lost 2 bases. CDR3 sequence reads: CASSPEGQGNYGYTF. The CDR3 DNA reads as TGTGCCAGCTCACCAGAGGGACAGGGGAACTATGGCTACACCTTC.

The chain employs TRBV19 and TRBJ1-5, with D hard to call. The germline V gene has CDR1 LNHDA and CDR2 SQIVND (reference sequence). The CDR3 is 11 residues long. The V and J ends lost 9 bases and 5 bases respectively, with 8 bases between them. The CDR3 bases are TGTGCCAGGAGTTCGGATCAGCCCCAGCATTTT. Its protein is CARSSDQPQHF.

The chain couples TRBV28 to TRBJ1-4, with D unclear. This CDR3 region has 13 residues. Trimming shortened V by 7 bases and J by 11 bases, and 17 bases separated the two germline ends. Per the germline V gene, CDR1 is MDHEN and CDR2 is SYDVKM. The CDR3: CASIGEGLWKLFF. The CDR3 nucleotides read TGTGCCAGCATCGGGGAGGGCCTGTGGAAACTGTTTTTT.

The J gene is TRBJ2-3, the V gene TRBV5-1; 10 bases align to TRBD2. Germline CDR1 reads SGHRS; CDR2 reads YFSETQ. Unmatched junction bases numbered 9, after V lost 8 bases and J lost 3 bases. The CDR3 length is 15 residues. The chain's CDR3 is CASLPLAGATDTQYF. Here the CDR3 DNA reads TGCGCCAGTTTACCCCTAGCGGGGGCGACAGATACGCAGTATTTT.

This rearrangement joins TRBV19 to TRBJ2-3; D is uncertain. CDR1 and CDR2 (germline): LNHDA, SQIVND (reference sequence). The CDR3 has 16 amino acids. V lost 5 bases, J lost 0 bases, and 15 bases lay in between. CDR3 nucleotides: TGTGCCAGTAGTCCACCCTGGGCGCCGAGCACAGATACGCAGTATTTT. It encodes CASSPPWAPSTDTQYF.

Only one count was recorded for this clone. V gene TRBV7-3 combines with J gene TRBJ2-7, with D possibly being TRBD1 (6 bases). CDR1 is SGHTA, CDR2 FQGTGA, per germline. Trimming took off 1 base at V and 5 bases at J, with 9 bases between the two ends. This CDR3 has 13 residues. CDR3 bases: TGTGCCAGCAGCTTAATACCAGGGGACGAGCAGTACTTC. It yields the protein CASSLIPGDEQYF.

CDR3 residues: CATVPLGGDRGIVGTQYF. CDR3 nucleotide sequence: TGTGCCACCGTGCCTCTGGGAGGGGACAGGGGTATAGTGGGGACCCAGTACTTC. This sequence joins TRBV28 and TRBJ2-5, with 10 nucleotides matching TRBD1. V was pared by 10 bases and J by 7 bases, with 24 bases of the junction left unmatched. The CDR3 extends over 18 amino acids. Germline V CDR1 and CDR2: MDHEN, SYDVKM.

J is TRBJ2-3 and V is TRBV10-3, with D possibly being TRBD2 (6 bases). The CDR3 is 14 amino acids. Germline V gene sequence: CDR1 ENHRY, CDR2 SYGVKD. V dropped 6 bases and J dropped 4 bases, with 14 bases sitting between them. In nucleotides, the CDR3 is TGTGCCATCAGCCCGACTAGTAATGCAGATACGCAGTATTTT. As protein: CAISPTSNADTQYF.

The chain carries TRBV9 and TRBJ1-1; tentatively, D is TRBD1 (6 bases). Looked up from germline, CDR1 is SGDLS and CDR2 is YYNGEE. The CDR3 extends over 17 amino acids. The V and J ends lost 7 bases and 0 bases respectively, with 22 bases between them. The CDR3 nucleotides are TGTGCCAGCGTACCTACAGGGAACGAGCTCATGAACACTGAAGCTTTCTTT. Translation: CASVPTGNELMNTEAFF. Full variable domain (missing parts from reference TRBV9 and TRBJ1-1): DSGVTQTPKHLITATGQRVTLRCSPRSGDLSVYWYQQSLDQGLQFLIQYYNGEERAKGNILERFSAQQFPDLHSELNLSSLELGDSALYFCASVPTGNELMNTEAFFGQGTRLTVV.

J is TRBJ2-7 and V is TRBV7-2, with D possibly being TRBD2 (6 bases). The CDR3 contains 16 residues. The germline V and J ends were trimmed by 0 bases and 3 bases, with 15 bases remaining between them. Germline-derived CDR1 and CDR2 are SGHTA and FQGNSA. The CDR3 nucleotides read TGTGCCAGCAGCTTAGCTTCGGGGGTAGGCGGCTACGAGCAGTACTTC. Translation: CASSLASGVGGYEQYF.

The chain links TRBV7-9 to TRBJ2-1; TRBD2 matches at 9 bases. CDR1 and CDR2 from the germline V gene are SEHNR and FQNEAQ (reference sequence). CDR3 length equals 16 residues. V shed 5 bases, J shed 3 bases, and the junction held 8 bases outside the gene matches. The CDR3 reads CASSPPLLAGYNEQFF. Written as DNA, the CDR3 is TGTGCCAGCAGCCCCCCCCTACTAGCGGGCTACAATGAGCAGTTCTTC.

V and J are TRBV5-6 and TRBJ1-5, with no clear D. Germline CDR1 and CDR2: SGHDT and YYEEEE. The CDR3 loop spans 15 amino acids. V lost 0 bases and J 6 bases, leaving 13 bases between the germline ends. The CDR3: CASSLGAVGSQPQHF. DNA for the CDR3: TGTGCCAGCAGCTTGGGCGCGGTAGGGAGTCAGCCCCAGCATTTT.

This clone was counted a few times. The chain recombines TRBV25-1 with TRBJ1-2; TRBD1 might be the D (5 bases). Trimming removed 2 bases from V and 8 bases from J, with 18 bases in between. The CDR3 is made up of 15 amino acids. Germline V CDR1 and CDR2: MGHDK, SYGVNS. In DNA, the CDR3 is TGTGCCAGCAGTGAACTCCAGGGAGGGCGCTGGGGCTACACCTTC. Amino acids: CASSELQGGRWGYTF.